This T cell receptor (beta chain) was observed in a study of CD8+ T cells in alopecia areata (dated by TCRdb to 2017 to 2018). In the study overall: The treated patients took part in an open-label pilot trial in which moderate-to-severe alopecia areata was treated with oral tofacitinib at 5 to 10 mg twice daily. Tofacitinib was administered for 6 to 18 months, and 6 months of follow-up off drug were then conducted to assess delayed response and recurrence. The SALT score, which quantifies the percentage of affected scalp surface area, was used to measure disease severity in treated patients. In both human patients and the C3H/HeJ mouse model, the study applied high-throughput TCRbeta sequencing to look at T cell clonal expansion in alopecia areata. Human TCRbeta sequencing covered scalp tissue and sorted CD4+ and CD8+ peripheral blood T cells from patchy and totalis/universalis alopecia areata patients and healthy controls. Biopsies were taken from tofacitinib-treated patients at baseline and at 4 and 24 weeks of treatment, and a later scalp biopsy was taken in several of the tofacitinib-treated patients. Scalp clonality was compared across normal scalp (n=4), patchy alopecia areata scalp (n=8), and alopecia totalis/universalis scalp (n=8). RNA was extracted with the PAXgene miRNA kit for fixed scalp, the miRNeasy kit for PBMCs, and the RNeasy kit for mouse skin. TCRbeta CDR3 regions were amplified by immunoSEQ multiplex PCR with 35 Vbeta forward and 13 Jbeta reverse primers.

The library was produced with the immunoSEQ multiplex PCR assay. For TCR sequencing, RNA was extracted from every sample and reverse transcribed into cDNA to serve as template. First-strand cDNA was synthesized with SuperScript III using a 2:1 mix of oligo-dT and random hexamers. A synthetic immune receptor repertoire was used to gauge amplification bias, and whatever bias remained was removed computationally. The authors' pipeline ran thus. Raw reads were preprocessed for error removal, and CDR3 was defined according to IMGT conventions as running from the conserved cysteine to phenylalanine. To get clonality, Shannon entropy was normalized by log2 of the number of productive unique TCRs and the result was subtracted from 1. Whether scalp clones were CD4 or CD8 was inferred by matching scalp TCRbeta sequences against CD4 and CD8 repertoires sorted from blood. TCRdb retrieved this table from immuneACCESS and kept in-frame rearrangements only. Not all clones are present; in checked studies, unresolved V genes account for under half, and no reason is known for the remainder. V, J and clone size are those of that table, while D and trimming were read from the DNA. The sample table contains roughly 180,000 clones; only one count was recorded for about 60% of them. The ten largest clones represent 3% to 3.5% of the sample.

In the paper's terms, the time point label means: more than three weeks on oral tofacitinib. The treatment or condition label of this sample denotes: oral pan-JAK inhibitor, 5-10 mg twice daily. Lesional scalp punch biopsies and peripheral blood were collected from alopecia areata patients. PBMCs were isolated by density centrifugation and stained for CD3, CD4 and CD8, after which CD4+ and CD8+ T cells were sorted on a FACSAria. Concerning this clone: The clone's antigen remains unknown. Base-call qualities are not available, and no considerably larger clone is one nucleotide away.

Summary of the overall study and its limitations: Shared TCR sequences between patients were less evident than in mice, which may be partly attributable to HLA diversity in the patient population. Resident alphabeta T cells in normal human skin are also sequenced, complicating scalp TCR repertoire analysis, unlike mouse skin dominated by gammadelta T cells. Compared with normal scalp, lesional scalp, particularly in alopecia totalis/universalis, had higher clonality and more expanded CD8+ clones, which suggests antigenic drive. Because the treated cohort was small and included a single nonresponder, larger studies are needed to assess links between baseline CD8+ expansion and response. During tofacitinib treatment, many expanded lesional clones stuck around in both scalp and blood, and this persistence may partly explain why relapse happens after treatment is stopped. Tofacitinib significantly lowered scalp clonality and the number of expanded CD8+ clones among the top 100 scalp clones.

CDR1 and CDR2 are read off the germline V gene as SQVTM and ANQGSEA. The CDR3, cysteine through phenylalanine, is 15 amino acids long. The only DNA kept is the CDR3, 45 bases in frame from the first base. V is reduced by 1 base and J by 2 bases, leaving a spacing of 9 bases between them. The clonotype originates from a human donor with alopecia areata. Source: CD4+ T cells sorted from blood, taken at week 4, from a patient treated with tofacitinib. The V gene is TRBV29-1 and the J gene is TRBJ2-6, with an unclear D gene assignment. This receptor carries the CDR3 CSVEVGSTGANVLTF. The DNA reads TGCAGCGTTGAAGTTGGATCTACTGGGGCCAACGTCCTGACTTTC. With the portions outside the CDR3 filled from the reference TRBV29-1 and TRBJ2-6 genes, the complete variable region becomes SAVISQKPSRDICQRGTSLTIQCQVDSQVTMMFWYRQQPGQSLTLIATANQGSEATYESGFVIDKFPISRPNLTFSTLTVSNMSPEDSSIYLCSVEVGSTGANVLTFGAGSRLTVL.